This is a list of T cell receptor beta chains from one sample in a study of blood T cell repertoires in COVID-19. Profiling relied on immunoSEQ multiplex PCR, and the TCRdb table lists in-frame clones only, not all of them. The table has just under 95,000 clones, about 80% seen once; the top ten hold around a fifth. The material sequenced was peripheral blood. The source of these receptors is a human donor in a cohort sampled during active COVID-19. Each CDR3 is given with its conserved first and last residue. D genes are given only for firm matches. Not all rows give a size; the values are once, few, many and, for expanded clones, a class.

length: 15
D: -
size: -
J: TRBJ2-6
V: TRBV30
CDR3: CAWSIGADGANVLTF
DNA: TGTGCCTGGAGTATTGGGGCAGACGGGGCCAACGTCCTGACTTTC

length: 15
D: TRBD2
size: -
J: TRBJ2-7
V: TRBV7-9
CDR3: CASSPFSTSGYEQYF
DNA: TGTGCCAGCAGTCCCTTCTCGACTAGCGGTTACGAGCAGTACTTC

length: 15
D: TRBD2
size: -
J: TRBJ2-5
V: TRBV29-1
CDR3: CSVEWLAGAYETQYF
DNA: TGCAGCGTTGAATGGCTAGCGGGAGCTTACGAGACCCAGTACTTC

length: 14
D: TRBD1
size: few
J: TRBJ2-7
V: TRBV19
CDR3: CASSTGTGGYEQYF
DNA: TGTGCCAGTAGTACCGGGACAGGGGGCTACGAGCAGTACTTC

length: 14
D: -
size: once
J: TRBJ1-1
V: TRBV6-1
CDR3: CASSEAPGDTEAFF
DNA: TGTGCCAGCAGTGAAGCCCCCGGGGACACTGAAGCTTTCTTT

length: 12
D: -
size: -
J: TRBJ2-5
V: TRBV12-5
CDR3: CASGFDAETQYF
DNA: TGTGCTAGTGGTTTTGATGCGGAGACCCAGTACTTC

length: 11
D: -
size: -
J: TRBJ1-3
V: TRBV9
CDR3: CASSTRDTIYF
DNA: TGTGCCAGCAGCACCCGGGACACCATATATTTT

length: 13
D: -
size: -
J: TRBJ2-1
V: TRBV30
CDR3: CAWGAGGRNEQFF
DNA: TGTGCCTGGGGCGCAGGGGGGCGCAATGAGCAGTTCTTC

length: 16
D: -
size: -
J: TRBJ1-3
V: TRBV6-5
CDR3: CASSYSRGNSGNTIYF
DNA: TGTGCCAGCAGTTACTCGCGGGGCAACTCTGGAAACACCATATATTTT

length: 12
D: -
size: -
J: TRBJ2-7
V: TRBV29-1
CDR3: CSVEDQSYEQYF
DNA: TGCAGCGTTGAAGATCAGTCCTACGAGCAGTACTTC

length: 16
D: -
size: -
J: TRBJ2-5
V: TRBV5-1
CDR3: CASSSARTRGGKTQYF
DNA: TGCGCCAGCAGCTCGGCGAGGACTAGAGGGGGGAAGACCCAGTACTTC

length: 13
D: -
size: -
J: TRBJ1-1
V: TRBV28
CDR3: CASSEEGGPEAFF
DNA: TGTGCCAGCAGTGAAGAGGGGGGGCCTGAAGCTTTCTTT

length: 13
D: -
size: -
J: TRBJ1-1
V: TRBV19
CDR3: CASSIVGHLEAFF
DNA: TGTGCCAGTAGTATAGTGGGACACTTAGAAGCTTTCTTT

length: 15
D: -
size: -
J: TRBJ1-5
V: TRBV30
CDR3: CAWSVQGGKDQPQHF
DNA: TGTGCCTGGAGTGTACAAGGAGGAAAAGATCAGCCCCAGCATTTT

length: 14
D: -
size: once
J: TRBJ2-7
V: TRBV9
CDR3: CASSASGEPYEQYF
DNA: TGTGCCAGCAGCGCCTCAGGGGAACCCTACGAGCAGTACTTC